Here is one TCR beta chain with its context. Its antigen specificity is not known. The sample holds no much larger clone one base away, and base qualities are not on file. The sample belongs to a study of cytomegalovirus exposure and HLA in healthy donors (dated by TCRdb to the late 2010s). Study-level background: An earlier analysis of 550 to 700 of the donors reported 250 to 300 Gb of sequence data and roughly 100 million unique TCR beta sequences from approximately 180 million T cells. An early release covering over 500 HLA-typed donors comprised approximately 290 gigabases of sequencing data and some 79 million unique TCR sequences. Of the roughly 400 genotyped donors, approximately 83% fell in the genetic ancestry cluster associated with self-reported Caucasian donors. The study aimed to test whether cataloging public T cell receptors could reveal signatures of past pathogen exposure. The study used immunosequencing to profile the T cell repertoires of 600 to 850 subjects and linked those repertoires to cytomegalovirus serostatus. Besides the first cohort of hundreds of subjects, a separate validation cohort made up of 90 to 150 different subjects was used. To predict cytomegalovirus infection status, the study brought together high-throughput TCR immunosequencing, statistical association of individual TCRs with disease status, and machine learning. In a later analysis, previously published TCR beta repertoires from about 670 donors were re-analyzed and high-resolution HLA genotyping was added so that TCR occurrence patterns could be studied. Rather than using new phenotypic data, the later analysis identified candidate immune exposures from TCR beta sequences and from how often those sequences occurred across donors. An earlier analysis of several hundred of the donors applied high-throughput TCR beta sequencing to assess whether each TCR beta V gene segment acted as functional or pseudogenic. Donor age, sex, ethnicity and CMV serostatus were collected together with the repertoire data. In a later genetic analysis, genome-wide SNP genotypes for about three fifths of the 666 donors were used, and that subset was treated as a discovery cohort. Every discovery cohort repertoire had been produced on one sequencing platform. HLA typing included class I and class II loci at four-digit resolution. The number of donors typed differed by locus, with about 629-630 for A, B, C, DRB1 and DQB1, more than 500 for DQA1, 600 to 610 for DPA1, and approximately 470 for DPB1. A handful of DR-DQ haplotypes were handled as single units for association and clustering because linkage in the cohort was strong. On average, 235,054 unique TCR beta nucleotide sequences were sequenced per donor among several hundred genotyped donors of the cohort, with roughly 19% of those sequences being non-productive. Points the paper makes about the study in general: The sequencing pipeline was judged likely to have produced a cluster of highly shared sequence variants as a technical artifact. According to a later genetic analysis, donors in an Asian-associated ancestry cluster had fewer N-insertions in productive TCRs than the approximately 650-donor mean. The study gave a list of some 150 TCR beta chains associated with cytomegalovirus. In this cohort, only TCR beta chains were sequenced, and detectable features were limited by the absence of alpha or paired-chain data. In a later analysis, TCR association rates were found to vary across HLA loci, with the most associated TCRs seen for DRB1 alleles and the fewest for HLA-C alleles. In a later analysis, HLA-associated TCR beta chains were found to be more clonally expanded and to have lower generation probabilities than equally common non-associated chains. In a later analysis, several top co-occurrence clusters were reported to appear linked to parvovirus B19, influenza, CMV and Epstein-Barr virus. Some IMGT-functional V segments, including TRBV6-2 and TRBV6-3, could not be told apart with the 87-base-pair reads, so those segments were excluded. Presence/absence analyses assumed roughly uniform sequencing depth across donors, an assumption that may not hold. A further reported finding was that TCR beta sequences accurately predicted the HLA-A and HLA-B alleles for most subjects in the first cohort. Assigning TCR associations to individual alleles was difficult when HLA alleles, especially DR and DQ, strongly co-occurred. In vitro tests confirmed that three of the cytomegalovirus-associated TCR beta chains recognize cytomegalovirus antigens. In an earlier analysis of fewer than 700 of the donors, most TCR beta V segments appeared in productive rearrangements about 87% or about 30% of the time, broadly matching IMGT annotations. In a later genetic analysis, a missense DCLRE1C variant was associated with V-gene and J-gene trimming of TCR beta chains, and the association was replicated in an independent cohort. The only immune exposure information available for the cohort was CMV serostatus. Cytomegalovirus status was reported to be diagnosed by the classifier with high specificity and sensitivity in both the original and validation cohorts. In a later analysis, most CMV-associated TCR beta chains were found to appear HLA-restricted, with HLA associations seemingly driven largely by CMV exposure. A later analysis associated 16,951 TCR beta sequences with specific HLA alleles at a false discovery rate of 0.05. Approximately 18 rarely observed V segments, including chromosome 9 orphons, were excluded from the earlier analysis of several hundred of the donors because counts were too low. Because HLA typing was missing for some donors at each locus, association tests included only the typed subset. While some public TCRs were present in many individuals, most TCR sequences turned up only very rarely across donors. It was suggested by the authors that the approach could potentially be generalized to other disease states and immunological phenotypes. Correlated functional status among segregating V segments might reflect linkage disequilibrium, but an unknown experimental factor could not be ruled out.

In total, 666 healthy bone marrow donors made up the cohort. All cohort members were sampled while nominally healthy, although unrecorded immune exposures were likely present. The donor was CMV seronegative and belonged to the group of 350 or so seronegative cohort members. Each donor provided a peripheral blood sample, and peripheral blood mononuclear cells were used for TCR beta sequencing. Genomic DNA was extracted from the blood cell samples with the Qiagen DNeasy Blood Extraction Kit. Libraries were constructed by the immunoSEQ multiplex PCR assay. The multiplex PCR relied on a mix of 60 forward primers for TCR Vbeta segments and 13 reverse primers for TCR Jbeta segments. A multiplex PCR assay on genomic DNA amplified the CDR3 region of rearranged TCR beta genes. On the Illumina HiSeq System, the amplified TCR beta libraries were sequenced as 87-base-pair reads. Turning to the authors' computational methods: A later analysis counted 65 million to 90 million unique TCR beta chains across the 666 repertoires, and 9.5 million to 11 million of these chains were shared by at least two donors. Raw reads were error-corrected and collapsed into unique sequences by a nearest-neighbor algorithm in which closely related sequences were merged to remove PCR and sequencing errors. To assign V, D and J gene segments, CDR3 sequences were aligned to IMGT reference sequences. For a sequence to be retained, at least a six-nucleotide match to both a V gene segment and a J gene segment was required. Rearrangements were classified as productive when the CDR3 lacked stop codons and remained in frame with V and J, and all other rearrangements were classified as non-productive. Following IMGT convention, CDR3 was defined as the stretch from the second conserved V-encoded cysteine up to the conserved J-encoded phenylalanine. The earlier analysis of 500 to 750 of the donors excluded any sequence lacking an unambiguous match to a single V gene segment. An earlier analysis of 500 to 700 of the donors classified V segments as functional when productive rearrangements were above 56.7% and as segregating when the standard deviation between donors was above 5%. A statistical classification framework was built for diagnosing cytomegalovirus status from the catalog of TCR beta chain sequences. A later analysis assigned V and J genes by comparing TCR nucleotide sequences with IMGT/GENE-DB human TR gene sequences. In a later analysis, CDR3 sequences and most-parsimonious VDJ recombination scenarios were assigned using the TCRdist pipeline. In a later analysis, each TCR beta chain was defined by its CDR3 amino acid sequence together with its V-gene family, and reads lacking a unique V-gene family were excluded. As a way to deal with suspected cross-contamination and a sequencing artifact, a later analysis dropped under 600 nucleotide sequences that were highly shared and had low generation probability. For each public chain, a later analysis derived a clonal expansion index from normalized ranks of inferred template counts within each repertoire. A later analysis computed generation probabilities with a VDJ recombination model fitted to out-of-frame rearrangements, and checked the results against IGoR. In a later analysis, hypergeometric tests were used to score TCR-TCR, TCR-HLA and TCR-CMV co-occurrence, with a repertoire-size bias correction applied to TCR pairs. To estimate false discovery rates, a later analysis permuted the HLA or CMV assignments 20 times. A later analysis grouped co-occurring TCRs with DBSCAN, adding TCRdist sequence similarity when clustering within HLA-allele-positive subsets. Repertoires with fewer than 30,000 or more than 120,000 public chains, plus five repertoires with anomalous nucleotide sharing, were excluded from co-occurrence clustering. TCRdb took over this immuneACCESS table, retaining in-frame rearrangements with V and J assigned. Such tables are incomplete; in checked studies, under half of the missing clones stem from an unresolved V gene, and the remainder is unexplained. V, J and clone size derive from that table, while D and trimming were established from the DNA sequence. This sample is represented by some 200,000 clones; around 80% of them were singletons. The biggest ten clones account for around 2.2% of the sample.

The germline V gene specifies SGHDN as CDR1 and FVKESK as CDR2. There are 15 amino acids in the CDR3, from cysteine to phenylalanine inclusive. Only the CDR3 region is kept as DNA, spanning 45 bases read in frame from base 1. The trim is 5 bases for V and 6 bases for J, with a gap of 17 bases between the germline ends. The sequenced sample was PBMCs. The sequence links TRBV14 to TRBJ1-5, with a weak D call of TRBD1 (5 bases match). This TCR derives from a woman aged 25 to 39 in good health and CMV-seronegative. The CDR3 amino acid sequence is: CASSFPDSRCQPQHF. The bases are TGTGCCAGCAGCTTCCCAGACAGTCGGTGTCAGCCCCAGCATTTT.